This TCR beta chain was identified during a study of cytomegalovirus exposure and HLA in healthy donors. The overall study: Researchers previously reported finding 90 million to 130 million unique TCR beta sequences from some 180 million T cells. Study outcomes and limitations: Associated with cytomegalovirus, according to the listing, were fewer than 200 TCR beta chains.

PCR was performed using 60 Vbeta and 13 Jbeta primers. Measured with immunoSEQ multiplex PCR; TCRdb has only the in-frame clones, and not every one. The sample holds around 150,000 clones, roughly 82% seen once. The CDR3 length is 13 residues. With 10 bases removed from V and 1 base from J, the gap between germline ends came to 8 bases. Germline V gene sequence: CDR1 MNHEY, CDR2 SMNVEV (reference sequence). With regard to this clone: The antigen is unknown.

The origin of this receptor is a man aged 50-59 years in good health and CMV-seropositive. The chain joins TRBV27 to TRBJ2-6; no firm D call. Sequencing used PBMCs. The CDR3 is CATFASGANVLTF. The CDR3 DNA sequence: TGTGCCACTTTTGCGTCTGGGGCCAACGTCCTGACTTTC.